This T cell receptor (beta chain) derives from a study of T cell repertoires in cytomegalovirus infection. Study in general: Indications of both CMV infection and matching HLA type were provided by public TCR beta signatures.

The J segment lost 6 bases and the V segment lost 2 bases, leaving 0 bases of the junction unmatched. The CDR3 consists of 13 residues. Germline assignment: CDR1 LNHDA and CDR2 SQIVND (reference sequence). TCRdb independently ran MiXCR on the reads; one entry per CDR3 protein. The data show about a million distinct CDR3 sequences, approximately 30% seen once. Worth noting for this clonotype: Its target is not known.

This chain joins TRBV19 and TRBJ2-1, with TRBD1 matching over 8 bases. The starting material was cultured CD8+ T cells from PBMCs, obtained from culture after CMV antigen stimulation. This TCR derives from a human donor in good health (CMV status not recorded). Some clones in this sample may be carry-over from other donors' samples. Written as DNA, the CDR3 is TGTGCCAGTAGTATAACAGGGGGCAATGAGCAGTTCTTC. This codes for CASSITGGNEQFF.